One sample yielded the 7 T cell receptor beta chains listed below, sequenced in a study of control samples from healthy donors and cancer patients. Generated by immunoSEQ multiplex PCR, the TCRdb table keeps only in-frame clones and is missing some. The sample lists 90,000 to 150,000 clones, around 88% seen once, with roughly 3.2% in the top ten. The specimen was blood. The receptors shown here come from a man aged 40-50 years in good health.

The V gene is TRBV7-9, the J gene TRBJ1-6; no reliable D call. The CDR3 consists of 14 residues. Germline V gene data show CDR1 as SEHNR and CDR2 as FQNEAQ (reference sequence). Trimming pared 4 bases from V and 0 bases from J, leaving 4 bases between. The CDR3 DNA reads TGTGCCAGCAGCTACAGCTCCTATAATTCACCCCTCCACTTT. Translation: CASSYSSYNSPLHF.

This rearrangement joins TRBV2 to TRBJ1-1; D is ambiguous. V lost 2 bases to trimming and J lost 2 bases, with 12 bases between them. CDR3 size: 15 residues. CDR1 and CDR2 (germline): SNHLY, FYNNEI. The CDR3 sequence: CASSESKQTNTEAFF. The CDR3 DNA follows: TGTGCCAGCAGTGAAAGTAAACAGACCAACACTGAAGCTTTCTTT. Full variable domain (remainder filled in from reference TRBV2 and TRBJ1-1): EPEVTQTPSHQVTQMGQEVILRCVPISNHLYFYWYRQILGQKVEFLVSFYNNEISEKSEIFDDQFSVERPDGSNFTLKIRSTKLEDSAMYFCASSESKQTNTEAFFGQGTRLTVV.

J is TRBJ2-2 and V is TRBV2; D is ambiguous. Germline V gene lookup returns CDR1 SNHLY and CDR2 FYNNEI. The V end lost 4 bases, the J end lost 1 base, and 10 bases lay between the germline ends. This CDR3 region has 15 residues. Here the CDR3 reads CASSGIVGNTGELFF. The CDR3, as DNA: TGTGCCAGCAGTGGGATCGTGGGGAACACCGGGGAGCTGTTTTTT.

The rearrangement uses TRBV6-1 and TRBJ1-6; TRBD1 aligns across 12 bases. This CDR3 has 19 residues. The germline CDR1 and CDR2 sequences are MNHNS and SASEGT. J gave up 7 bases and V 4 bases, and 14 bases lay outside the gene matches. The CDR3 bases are TGTGCCAGCAGTGCCAAACCGGGACAGGGGGCAAGCAGGAATTCACCCCTCCACTTT. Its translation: CASSAKPGQGASRNSPLHF.

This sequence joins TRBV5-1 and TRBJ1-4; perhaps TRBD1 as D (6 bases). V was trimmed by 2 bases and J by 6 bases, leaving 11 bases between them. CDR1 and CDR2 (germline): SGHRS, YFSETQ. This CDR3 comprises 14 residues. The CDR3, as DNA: TGCGCCAGCAGCTTCCAGGACAGTGATGAAAAACTGTTTTTT. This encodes CASSFQDSDEKLFF.

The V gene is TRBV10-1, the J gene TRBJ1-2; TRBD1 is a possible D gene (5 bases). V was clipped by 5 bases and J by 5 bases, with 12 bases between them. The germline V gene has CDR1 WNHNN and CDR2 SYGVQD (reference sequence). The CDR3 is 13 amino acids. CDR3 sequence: CASSQGQFYGYTF. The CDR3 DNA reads TGCGCCAGCAGTCAGGGTCAGTTTTATGGCTACACCTTC.

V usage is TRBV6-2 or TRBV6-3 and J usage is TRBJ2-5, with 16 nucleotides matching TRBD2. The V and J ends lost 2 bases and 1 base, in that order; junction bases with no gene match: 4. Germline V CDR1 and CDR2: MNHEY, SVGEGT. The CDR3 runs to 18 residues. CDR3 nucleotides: TGTGCCAGCAGTTACCCGGGACTAGCGGGGGGGCCCCAAGAGACCCAGTACTTC. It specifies CASSYPGLAGGPQETQYF.